This TCR beta chain appears in the sequencing data of a study of blood T cell repertoires in COVID-19. Looking at the study overall: COVID-19 samples, acute and convalescent, were from the United States, Italy and Spain.

This clone has only a few counts. Germline-derived CDR1 and CDR2 are SNHLY and FYNNEI. This CDR3 has 13 amino acids. The V segment lost 6 bases and the J segment 0 bases; nucleotides outside the gene matches: 2. Sequencing used immunoSEQ multiplex PCR; TCRdb keeps in-frame clones, though not all of them. Among some 140,000 clones listed, around 83% were seen once. The age range of participants was about 18 to 95 years, with residence in about two dozen US areas. Cohorts were assigned according to the clinical history that participants reported. Two negative PCRs, clearance, or symptom resolution were required of recovered Cohort 3 donors.

The V gene is TRBV2, the J gene TRBJ2-7, with TRBD1 identical over 7 bases. The sequence derives from a man aged 30 to 39 who had recovered from COVID-19. Sequencing was performed on PBMCs or T cells enriched from blood (not recorded which). CDR3 protein: CASRGTASYEQYF. CDR3 DNA: TGTGCCAGCAGGGGGACAGCCTCCTACGAGCAGTACTTC. The entire variable domain, with the rest obtained from reference TRBV2 and TRBJ2-7, is as follows: EPEVTQTPSHQVTQMGQEVILRCVPISNHLYFYWYRQILGQKVEFLVSFYNNEISEKSEIFDDQFSVERPDGSNFTLKIRSTKLEDSAMYFCASRGTASYEQYFGPGTRLTVT.